Below, 22 T cell receptor beta chains from the same sample are listed, as sequenced in a study of resident and recirculating memory T cells in vitiligo (dated by TCRdb to 2016 to 2019). Libraries were made using the immunoSEQ multiplex PCR assay. TCRdb retrieved this table from immuneACCESS and kept in-frame rearrangements only. Not all clones are present; in checked studies, unresolved V genes account for under half, and no reason is known for the remainder. In this sample the table shows around 40,000 clones, 80% to 95% of which occur a single time. Roughly 5% of the sample comes from the top ten. Sequencing input: blood. Receptors originate from a male donor with vitiligo.

J is TRBJ2-1 and V is TRBV19, with a possible D match to TRBD1 (7 bases). Per germline, CDR1 LNHDA and CDR2 SQIVND (reference sequence). V was shortened by 7 bases and J by 2 bases, with 15 bases between the two germline ends. The length of the CDR3 is 15 residues. CDR3 nucleotide sequence: TGTGCCAGTAAAACGACAGGGAGGACCTACAATGAGCAGTTCTTC. Its translation is CASKTTGRTYNEQFF. Complete variable domain (other parts from reference TRBV19 and TRBJ2-1): DGGITQSPKYLFRKEGQNVTLSCEQNLNHDAMYWYRQDPGQGLRLIYYSQIVNDFQKGDIAEGYSVSREKKESFPLTVTSAQKNPTAFYLCASKTTGRTYNEQFFGPGTRLTVL.

CDR3 residues: CASSPRTGDYEQYF. CDR3 sequence (DNA): TGCGCCAGCAGCCCGAGGACAGGGGACTACGAGCAGTACTTC. The chain carries TRBV4-3 and TRBJ2-7, with 9 bases aligning to TRBD1. V lost 4 bases to trimming and J lost 3 bases; unmatched junction nucleotides: 4. The CDR3 has 14 amino acids. Germline V lookup: CDR1 LGHNA, CDR2 YSLEER.

V and J are TRBV5-8 and TRBJ2-7, with D perhaps matching TRBD1 (5 bases). Trimming removed 2 bases from V and 1 base from J, with 16 bases in between. CDR1 is SGHTS and CDR2 is YDEGEE in the germline V gene. This CDR3 comprises 16 residues. CDR3 region: CASSFGVGQGSYEQYF. The CDR3, as DNA: TGTGCCAGCAGCTTTGGGGTAGGGCAGGGATCCTACGAGCAGTACTTC.

CDR3 DNA: TGTGCCAGTAGTATTGGCAGGGCAGATACGCAGTATTTT. Translating it yields CASSIGRADTQYF. This sequence joins TRBV19 and TRBJ2-3, with D possibly TRBD1 on 5 matching bases. V was pared by 3 bases and J by 4 bases, with 8 bases between. The germline V gene has CDR1 LNHDA and CDR2 SQIVND (reference sequence). This CDR3 contains 13 residues.

The rearrangement links TRBV7-3 to TRBJ2-1; 9 bases are shared with TRBD1. This CDR3 is 14 amino acids long. Looked up from germline, CDR1 is SGHTA and CDR2 is FQGTGA. Trimming removed 5 bases from V and 9 bases from J; junction bases left unmatched: 8. CDR3 nucleotide sequence: TGTGCCAGCAGCCTCAATGGACAGGGGACTGAGCAGTTCTTC. Translation: CASSLNGQGTEQFF.

The rearrangement links TRBV6-6 to TRBJ1-1, with a tentative D call TRBD1 (5 bases). The germline CDR1 and CDR2 sequences are MNHNY and SVGAGI (reference sequence). The CDR3 has 12 residues. With 6 bases removed from V and 7 bases from J, the gap between germline ends came to 12 bases. DNA for the CDR3: TGTGCCAGCAGCGGGAGGGGCCTTGAAGCTTTCTTT. Amino acid sequence: CASSGRGLEAFF.

The genes are TRBV5-1 and TRBJ1-1, with 7 bases fitting TRBD1. The CDR3 is 15 residues long. Germline V gene data show CDR1 as SGHRS and CDR2 as YFSETQ. Germline trimming cut 2 bases from V and 4 bases from J; bases unmatched to any gene: 8. CDR3 sequence reads: CASSFQDPGGTEAFF. The CDR3 DNA is TGCGCCAGCAGCTTCCAGGACCCAGGGGGCACTGAAGCTTTCTTT. Looking up the rest from reference TRBV5-1 and TRBJ1-1 gives the full variable domain: KAGVTQTPRYLIKTRGQQVTLSCSPISGHRSVSWYQQTPGQGLQFLFEYFSETQRNKGNFPGRFSGRQFSNSRSEMNVSTLELGDSALYLCASSFQDPGGTEAFFGQGTRLTVV.

The rearrangement uses TRBV7-9 and TRBJ2-5, with 7 bases identical to TRBD2. The CDR3 length is 14 residues. From germline, CDR1 is SEHNR and CDR2 FQNEAQ (reference sequence). Unmatched junction bases numbered 4, after V lost 5 bases and J lost 1 base. Written as DNA, the CDR3 is TGTGCCAGCAGCCGCGCTAGCGGCCAAGAGACCCAGTACTTC. Its protein product is CASSRASGQETQYF.

This chain connects TRBV7-8 to TRBJ1-2; a weak D match, TRBD1 (6 bases). V was trimmed by 5 bases and J by 2 bases, leaving 15 bases between them. This CDR3 region has 15 residues. Germline CDR1 and CDR2: SGHVS and FQNEAQ. Written as DNA, the CDR3 is TGTGCCAGCAGCACCATACTGACAGGAAACTATGGCTACACCTTC. It yields the protein CASSTILTGNYGYTF.

This sequence joins TRBV9 and TRBJ1-2, with D tentatively TRBD1 (6 bases). Looked up from germline, CDR1 is SGDLS and CDR2 is YYNGEE. Between the trimmed V and J ends, which lost 4 bases and 6 bases, there was a span of 10 bases. The CDR3 sequence is 12 residues long. CDR3 DNA: TGTGCCAGCAGCAATCGACAGGATGGCTACACCTTC. It codes for CASSNRQDGYTF. Full variable domain (outside the CDR3, taken from reference TRBV9 and TRBJ1-2): DSGVTQTPKHLITATGQRVTLRCSPRSGDLSVYWYQQSLDQGLQFLIQYYNGEERAKGNILERFSAQQFPDLHSELNLSSLELGDSALYFCASSNRQDGYTFGSGTRLTVV.

V and J are TRBV18 and TRBJ2-3, with 7 nucleotides matching TRBD1. In germline, CDR1 is KGHSH, CDR2 LQKENI. The CDR3 spans 15 residues. J lost 3 bases, V lost 3 bases, and 6 bases had no gene match. CDR3 nucleotides: TGTGCCAGCTCACCCACAGGGGTTCGGACAGATACGCAGTATTTT. Protein sequence: CASSPTGVRTDTQYF.

The V and J genes are TRBV7-3 and TRBJ2-7, with 8 bases that match TRBD1. This CDR3 region has 14 residues. J was trimmed by 5 bases and V by 1 base; bases with no gene match: 4. The germline gives CDR1 SGHTA, CDR2 FQGTGA. Here the CDR3 reads CASSLRTGIHEQYF. The DNA of the CDR3 is TGTGCCAGCAGCTTAAGGACAGGGATCCACGAGCAGTACTTC.

V is TRBV4-3 and J is TRBJ1-2; D is unclear. V was trimmed by 4 bases and J by 1 base, leaving 16 bases between them. The CDR3 extends over 16 amino acids. Germline V gives CDR1 LGHNA, CDR2 YSLEER. CDR3 DNA sequence: TGCGCCAGCAGCCTGGAGGGTGGCTCTTTTAACTATGGCTACACCTTC. Translating gives CASSLEGGSFNYGYTF.

The V gene is TRBV10-3, the J gene TRBJ1-1; no clear D. CDR1 is ENHRY, CDR2 SYGVKD, per germline. The CDR3 loop spans 14 amino acids. The V end lost 6 bases, the J end lost 3 bases, and 14 bases lay between the germline ends. The CDR3 loop reads CAIRMTDGDTEAFF. CDR3 coding DNA: TGTGCCATCAGGATGACGGACGGGGACACTGAAGCTTTCTTT.

CDR3 nucleotide sequence: TGTGCCAGCAGTTTGACAGGCCCCTGGGTGCCCCAGCATTTT. Translating it yields CASSLTGPWVPQHF. The chain uses TRBV2 and TRBJ1-5, with D possibly TRBD1 on 6 matching bases. Trimming removed 5 bases at V and 9 bases at J, with 17 bases between. CDR1 is SNHLY, CDR2 FYNNEI, per germline. The CDR3 length is 14 residues.

The V gene is TRBV12-5, the J gene TRBJ2-5; D is perhaps TRBD1 (5 bases). V lost 5 bases to trimming and J lost 0 bases, with 10 bases between them. This CDR3 spans 14 amino acids. In germline, CDR1 is LGHNT, CDR2 FRNRAP. The chain's CDR3 is CASGNIGDQETQYF. The CDR3 bases are TGTGCTAGTGGTAATATAGGGGACCAAGAGACCCAGTACTTC.

The rearrangement links TRBV19 to TRBJ1-6; D possibly corresponds to TRBD1 (5 bases). The ends were cut back, 9 bases at V and 8 bases at J, with 17 bases in the middle. The CDR3 sequence is 14 residues long. Per the germline V gene, CDR1 is LNHDA and CDR2 is SQIVND (reference sequence). CDR3 residues: CASTSLVGDSPLHF. The CDR3 nucleotides read TGTGCCAGCACTAGCCTGGTAGGGGATTCACCCCTCCACTTT.

The rearrangement uses TRBV4-1 and TRBJ2-3, with D unresolved. V lost 3 bases and J 2 bases, leaving 6 bases between the germline ends. CDR3 length equals 13 residues. Germline V gene data show CDR1 as MGHRA and CDR2 as YSYEKL. Here the CDR3 DNA reads TGCGCCAGCAGCCACGTTAACACAGATACGCAGTATTTT. Amino acid sequence: CASSHVNTDTQYF.

V usage is TRBV19 and J usage is TRBJ2-7, with D possibly matching TRBD1 (6 bases). CDR1 and CDR2 from the germline V gene are LNHDA and SQIVND (reference sequence). The CDR3 totals 14 residues. The ends were cut back, 1 base at V and 4 bases at J, with 11 bases in the middle. CDR3: CASSIGTGSYEQYF. The CDR3 DNA follows: TGTGCCAGTAGTATAGGAACAGGGTCGTACGAGCAGTACTTC.

The genes are TRBV7-9 and TRBJ1-1; 7 bases align to TRBD1. In germline, CDR1 is SEHNR, CDR2 FQNEAQ (reference sequence). The CDR3 extends over 15 amino acids. After removal of 5 bases from V and 0 bases from J, the junction contained 6 bases not matched to a gene. CDR3 nucleotides: TGTGCCAGCAGCCCCCCGACAGGGATGAACACTGAAGCTTTCTTT. Translation: CASSPPTGMNTEAFF. Full variable domain (missing parts from reference TRBV7-9 and TRBJ1-1): DTGVSQNPRHKITKRGQNVTFRCDPISEHNRLYWYRQTLGQGPEFLTYFQNEAQLEKSRLLSDRFSAERPKGSFSTLEIQRTEQGDSAMYLCASSPPTGMNTEAFFGQGTRLTVV.

The rearrangement joins TRBV25-1 to TRBJ2-7; D not resolved. V gave up 1 base and J gave up 5 bases, with 18 bases separating them. The CDR3 spans 16 residues. The germline CDR1 and CDR2 sequences are MGHDK and SYGVNS. The DNA of the CDR3 is TGTGCCAGCAGTGAATCGAGCCCCCCACCTACCCACGAGCAGTACTTC. Protein product: CASSESSPPPTHEQYF.

The chain uses TRBV5-1 and TRBJ2-3, with 16 positions matching TRBD2. The germline CDR1 and CDR2 sequences are SGHRS and YFSETQ. V lost 3 bases, J lost 4 bases, and 5 bases stayed unmatched. This CDR3 comprises 17 residues. CDR3 residues: CASSWGLAGGEADTQYF. CDR3 DNA: TGCGCCAGCAGCTGGGGACTAGCGGGAGGGGAGGCAGATACGCAGTATTTT.